These 7 T cell receptor beta chains originate from one sample sequenced in a study of OX40 agonist ivuxolimab in advanced cancers. The protocol was immunoSEQ multiplex PCR, while the TCRdb copy is restricted to in-frame clones and leaves out a portion. The data show 96,000 or so clones, roughly 91% seen once. The sequencing here drew on CD4+ or CD8+ T cells sorted from blood, taken in a trial of the OX40 agonist ivuxolimab. The receptors were sampled from an adult with an advanced solid tumor such as melanoma, head and neck, liver or kidney cancer.

The gene calls are TRBV28 and TRBJ2-3, with D possibly being TRBD1 (6 bases). Germline assignment: CDR1 MDHEN and CDR2 SYDVKM. This CDR3 is built from 14 residues. Trimming removed 3 bases at V and 2 bases at J, with 9 bases between. The CDR3 DNA reads TGTGCCAGCAGTTTGGACAGATTCACAGATACGCAGTATTTT. Amino acid sequence: CASSLDRFTDTQYF.

This clone has only one observation. The V gene is TRBV11-1, the J gene TRBJ1-2; 8 nucleotides match TRBD1. Germline V gene data show CDR1 as SGHAT and CDR2 as FQDESV (reference sequence). V lost 1 base, J lost 4 bases, and 11 bases stayed unmatched. This CDR3 comprises 17 residues. CDR3 in amino acids: CASSLGGRTGMLYGYTF. CDR3 in DNA: TGTGCCAGCAGCTTAGGCGGGCGGACAGGGATGCTCTATGGCTACACCTTC.

The genes are TRBV5-1 and TRBJ2-3, with TRBD1 as a possible D gene (5 bases). The V gene's germline CDR1 is SGHRS and CDR2 YFSETQ. Trimming removed 2 bases from V and 4 bases from J, with 17 bases in between. The CDR3 contains 16 residues. The CDR3 region is CASSLGAAQDADTQYF. The CDR3 nucleotides are TGCGCCAGCAGCTTAGGGGCTGCCCAAGACGCAGATACGCAGTATTTT.

This clone was counted a single time. The chain is built from TRBV5-1 and TRBJ2-5; TRBD2 matches at 7 bases. V shed 0 bases and J 1 base; nucleotides not matched to a gene: 9. The CDR3 consists of 17 residues. Germline V lookup: CDR1 SGHRS, CDR2 YFSETQ. This CDR3 reads CASSLEPGGAAQETQYF. In nucleotides, the CDR3 is TGCGCCAGCAGCTTGGAGCCGGGGGGAGCGGCCCAAGAGACCCAGTACTTC.

The rearrangement links TRBV7-2 to TRBJ2-5; 7 bases match TRBD2. The germline V gene encodes CDR1 SGHTA and CDR2 FQGNSA. The CDR3 runs 13 residues. V was clipped by 6 bases and J by 5 bases; unmatched bases: 6. CDR3 protein: CASRAGAWETQYF. The CDR3, as DNA: TGTGCCAGCAGGGCGGGAGCTTGGGAGACCCAGTACTTC.

This chain connects TRBV7-9 to TRBJ2-1, with TRBD2 identical over 10 bases. Germline CDR1 reads SEHNR; CDR2 reads FQNEAQ (reference sequence). With V trimmed by 1 base and J by 7 bases, 7 bases remained unmatched. The CDR3 is 16 amino acids. CDR3 sequence: CASSLVVLAGANEQFF. For the CDR3, the DNA is TGTGCCAGCAGCTTAGTAGTCCTAGCGGGGGCTAATGAGCAGTTCTTC. The complete variable domain, with remaining parts taken from reference TRBV7-9 and TRBJ2-1, reads DTGVSQNPRHKITKRGQNVTFRCDPISEHNRLYWYRQTLGQGPEFLTYFQNEAQLEKSRLLSDRFSAERPKGSFSTLEIQRTEQGDSAMYLCASSLVVLAGANEQFFGPGTRLTVL.

The chain joins TRBV7-9 to TRBJ1-3; a possible D gene is TRBD1 (5 bases). Germline V gene data show CDR1 as SEHNR and CDR2 as FQNEAQ (reference sequence). The CDR3 is 16 residues long. The V and J ends lost 2 bases and 2 bases respectively, with 13 bases between them. The CDR3 region has the DNA TGTGCCAGCAGCTTACTGCCGAGGGGCCCTGGAAACACCATATATTTT. The encoded protein is CASSLLPRGPGNTIYF. Looking up the rest from reference TRBV7-9 and TRBJ1-3 gives the full variable domain: DTGVSQNPRHKITKRGQNVTFRCDPISEHNRLYWYRQTLGQGPEFLTYFQNEAQLEKSRLLSDRFSAERPKGSFSTLEIQRTEQGDSAMYLCASSLLPRGPGNTIYFGEGSWLTVV.